The T cell receptor (beta chain) under discussion was sequenced for a study of blood T cell repertoires in COVID-19 (dated by TCRdb to about 2020). Study-level background: The collaborator samples originated in the United States, Italy and Spain and spanned the acute and convalescent phases of COVID-19. The material from the prospective study consisted of cDNA or gDNA derived from T cells, B-cell-depleted T cells, or PBMCs. Deeply sampled blood TCRbeta repertoires from subjects exposed to, actively infected with, or recovered from COVID-19 were included in the dataset. The repertoires were released in a freely available public database meant as a resource for research on the immune response to SARS-CoV-2. Samples were obtained from the ongoing ImmuneRACE study (first 160 participants) and from 1,254 subjects provided by 6 global collaborators. The sample metadata nearly always contained a de-identified subject ID, COVID-19 status, age in years and sex. HLA class I and class II types, where available, came from metadata supplied by the sample provider rather than from assay-based typing.

Inclusive of the bounding cysteine and phenylalanine, the CDR3 is 11 residues long. Only CDR3 DNA is held: 33 bases, read in frame from base 1. CDR1 and CDR2 are read off the germline V gene (reference sequence) as DFQATT and SNEGSKA. Germline trimming amounts to 8 bases on V and 8 bases on J, with 4 as the count of junction bases outside the gene matches. TCRbeta CDR3 regions were amplified from genomic DNA using the immunoSEQ Assay, a bias-controlled multiplex PCR. The study's own analysis went as follows. The number of nucleated cells in each sample was estimated from the amplification of reference gene primers within the assay. To quantify the absolute abundance of each unique TCRbeta CDR3 rearrangement, sequence reads were collapsed and filtered. Productive Simpson clonality was computed per sample as the square root of Simpson's diversity index over productive rearrangements. Held by TCRdb, this immuneACCESS table contains in-frame sequences only and omits some clones. Under half of the omission traces to an unresolved V gene where checked; the cause of the rest is unknown. V and J calls and clone size are copied from that table; D and trimming were computed from the DNA. The table for this sample lists around 500,000 clones; 80% to 90% of them were counted only once. Jointly, the top ten make up about 3.2% of the sample.

The investigation overall reported the following: How much clinical and demographic metadata was included differed by source and by participant, and the metadata was provided uncurated.

On this clone: Its specific antigen is unknown. Base qualities are not provided; no much larger clone lies one nucleotide away.

The collaborating institutions used their own protocols to collect whole blood in K2EDTA tubes. Collaborator samples were shipped for TCRbeta analysis as frozen whole blood, isolated PBMCs, or DNA extracted from either sample type. The source of this sequence is a human donor in a cohort sampled during active COVID-19. The chain is made from TRBV20-1 and TRBJ2-1; TRBD2 matches 9 bases in the middle. The specimen was peripheral blood. The CDR3: CSSGGRDEQFF. The nucleotide sequence is TGCAGTTCGGGCGGGAGGGATGAGCAGTTCTTC.